The 30 T cell receptor beta chains presented below share a single source sample, sequenced in a study of OX40 agonist ivuxolimab in advanced cancers. This table comes from immunoSEQ multiplex PCR, and its TCRdb copy is limited to in-frame clones, with some not included. Of about 76,000 clones listed, 85% to 90% are singletons. The sample in question was CD4+ or CD8+ T cells sorted from blood, obtained in a trial of the OX40 agonist ivuxolimab. These receptors were obtained from an adult with an advanced solid tumor such as melanoma, head and neck, liver or kidney cancer.

This chain links TRBV28 with TRBJ2-3, with 7 nucleotides matching TRBD2. The CDR3 extends over 14 amino acids. The germline CDR1 and CDR2 sequences are MDHEN and SYDVKM. V shed 6 bases and J 3 bases; nucleotides not matched to a gene: 6. The CDR3 nucleotides are TGTGCCAGCAGCCACGGGACTATGACAGATACGCAGTATTTT. Translating it yields CASSHGTMTDTQYF.

J is TRBJ1-1 and V is TRBV14; maybe TRBD1 (6 bases). The CDR3 consists of 14 residues. Germline-derived CDR1 and CDR2 are SGHDN and FVKESK. Trimming took off 4 bases at V and 3 bases at J, with 12 bases between the two ends. CDR3 protein: CASSRGRDYTEAFF. Here the CDR3 DNA reads TGTGCCAGCAGCCGGGGGCGTGATTACACTGAAGCTTTCTTT.

This clone has a handful of counts. V is TRBV7-3 and J is TRBJ2-2, with a tentative D call TRBD1 (5 bases). The CDR3 has 15 residues. Trimming left V 1 base short and J 1 base short, with 7 bases between. Germline assignment: CDR1 SGHTA and CDR2 FQGTGA. CDR3 in amino acids: CASSLNRMNTGELFF. The CDR3 bases are TGTGCCAGCAGCTTAAACAGGATGAACACCGGGGAGCTGTTTTTT. The full variable domain, rest sourced from reference TRBV7-3 and TRBJ2-2, is GAGVSQTPSNKVTEKGKYVELRCDPISGHTALYWYRQSLGQGPEFLIYFQGTGAADDSGLPNDRFFAVRPEGSVSTLKIQRTERGDSAVYLCASSLNRMNTGELFFGEGSRLTVL.

This sequence joins TRBV25-1 and TRBJ1-2, with no clear D. The CDR3 has 12 residues. V was shortened by 7 bases and J by 4 bases, with 10 bases between the two germline ends. Germline V gives CDR1 MGHDK, CDR2 SYGVNS. CDR3 sequence (DNA): TGTGCCAGCACCGACGGTCTCTATGGCTACACCTTC. Residues: CASTDGLYGYTF.

The chain joins TRBV7-9 to TRBJ2-6, with D possibly being TRBD2 (6 bases). The germline V gene encodes CDR1 SEHNR and CDR2 FQNEAQ (reference sequence). The V gene lost 1 base and the J gene lost 2 bases, with 15 bases spanning the gap. CDR3 length: 18 residues. The CDR3 spells CASSLGARGTAGANVLTF. DNA of the CDR3: TGTGCCAGCAGCTTAGGGGCCCGGGGGACGGCTGGGGCCAACGTCCTGACTTTC.

The J gene is TRBJ2-7, the V gene TRBV7-6; either TRBD1 or TRBD2 may supply D (5 bases each). CDR1 is SGHVS, CDR2 FNYEAQ, per germline. The length of the CDR3 is 16 residues. V was cut by 4 bases and J by 3 bases, with 19 bases left in between. CDR3 in amino acids: CASSSGLGSPDYEQYF. DNA of the CDR3: TGTGCCAGCAGCTCAGGGTTGGGGAGTCCGGACTACGAGCAGTACTTC.

This clone was found many times. This chain joins TRBV6-1 and TRBJ1-2; TRBD1 matches 7 bases. The CDR3 consists of 13 residues. V trimming: 10 bases; J trimming: 4 bases; junction bases outside the gene matches: 9. Germline CDR1 MNHNS, CDR2 SASEGT. The CDR3 sequence: CATPGQNLYGYTF. The CDR3 region has the DNA TGTGCCACCCCGGGACAGAACCTCTATGGCTACACCTTC.

The chain uses TRBV6-6 and TRBJ2-5; D may be TRBD2 (6 bases). This CDR3 is 14 amino acids long. Germline V CDR1 and CDR2: MNHNY, SVGAGI (reference sequence). V was clipped by 8 bases and J by 5 bases, with 18 bases between them. CDR3 residues: CASDREKPGETQYF. The CDR3 nucleotides are TGTGCCAGCGACCGGGAGAAACCGGGGGAGACCCAGTACTTC.

The chain uses TRBV14 and TRBJ2-1; D possibly corresponds to TRBD1 (6 bases). This CDR3 is 14 amino acids long. Trimming stripped 1 base from V and 8 bases from J, with 12 bases between. Germline loops: CDR1 SGHDN, CDR2 FVKESK. The DNA for the CDR3 is TGTGCCAGCAGCCAAGGCACAGGGATAGATGAGCAGTTCTTC. Its translation: CASSQGTGIDEQFF.

V usage is TRBV5-4 and J usage is TRBJ2-5; TRBD2 matches 7 bases. This CDR3 region has 15 residues. V lost 0 bases to trimming and J lost 5 bases; unmatched junction nucleotides: 7. Germline CDR1 and CDR2: SGHNT and YYREEE (reference sequence). The CDR3 DNA reads TGTGCCAGCAGCTTGGCCCTAGCGGACCTGGAGACCCAGTACTTC. Translation gives CASSLALADLETQYF.

This clone has only one observation. The V and J genes are TRBV19 and TRBJ2-5; D not resolved. Germline V gene data show CDR1 as LNHDA and CDR2 as SQIVND (reference sequence). The CDR3 has 13 residues. Trimming shortened V by 2 bases and J by 2 bases, and 6 bases separated the two germline ends. The CDR3 loop reads CASSILIQETQYF. The CDR3 coding sequence is TGTGCCAGTAGTATACTGATACAAGAGACCCAGTACTTC.

This chain connects TRBV28 to TRBJ2-3; D possibly matches TRBD1 or TRBD2 (6 bases each). In germline, CDR1 is MDHEN, CDR2 SYDVKM. This CDR3 comprises 16 residues. Trimming removed 5 bases from V and 4 bases from J, with 19 bases in between. CDR3 in amino acids: CASSPPRGRSADTQYF. The CDR3 DNA reads as TGTGCCAGCAGTCCGCCCCGGGGGCGCAGCGCAGATACGCAGTATTTT.

This clone was counted a single time. This rearrangement joins TRBV13 to TRBJ2-7, with D uncertain. Germline V gives CDR1 PRHDT, CDR2 FYEKMQ (reference sequence). The CDR3 consists of 13 residues. V was shortened by 4 bases and J by 2 bases, with 9 bases between the two germline ends. The CDR3 DNA is TGTGCCAGCAGCTCCCTGGGAACCTACGAGCAGTACTTC. As protein: CASSSLGTYEQYF. Full variable domain (outside the CDR3, taken from reference TRBV13 and TRBJ2-7): AAGVIQSPRHLIKEKRETATLKCYPIPRHDTVYWYQQGPGQDPQFLISFYEKMQSDKGSIPDRFSAQQFSDYHSELNMSSLELGDSALYFCASSSLGTYEQYFGPGTRLTVT.

The V gene is TRBV29-1, the J gene TRBJ2-2; D ambiguous. Trimming cost V 7 bases and J 6 bases, with 9 bases left between them. The CDR3 is 11 residues long. The germline gives CDR1 SQVTM, CDR2 ANQGSEA. CDR3 region: CSATIAGELFF. CDR3 nucleotide sequence: TGCAGCGCGACCATAGCCGGGGAGCTGTTTTTT.

This clone turned up a few times. The CDR3: CASSDPYNYGYTF. The CDR3 coding sequence is TGTGCCAGCAGTGACCCTTATAACTATGGCTACACCTTC. The chain has TRBV6-1 and TRBJ1-2; no reliable D call. Germline V gene sequence: CDR1 MNHNS, CDR2 SASEGT. Trimming cost V 3 bases and J 1 base, with 6 bases left between them. This CDR3 is 13 amino acids long.

The genes are TRBV9 and TRBJ2-2, with 9 bases aligning to TRBD1. The CDR3 extends over 16 amino acids. From germline, CDR1 is SGDLS and CDR2 YYNGEE. The V gene end was trimmed by 4 bases and the J gene end by 3 bases; junction bases not matched to a gene: 7. CDR3 loop: CASSHRGRGDTGELFF. The CDR3 DNA sequence: TGTGCCAGCAGCCACAGGGGGCGCGGGGACACCGGGGAGCTGTTTTTT.

The chain has TRBV10-2 and TRBJ2-7; D tentatively reads TRBD1 or TRBD2 (5 bases each). Germline values: CDR1 WSHSY, CDR2 SAAADI. The length of the CDR3 is 12 residues. Deletions cut 6 bases from V and 3 bases from J, with 9 bases between. CDR3 sequence reads: CASSQGDYEQYF. Written as DNA, the CDR3 is TGCGCCAGCAGCCAGGGAGACTACGAGCAGTACTTC.

This clone was recorded once. The J gene is TRBJ2-3, the V gene TRBV27, with TRBD2 as a possible D gene (5 bases). The CDR3 extends over 13 amino acids. Germline V gene data show CDR1 as MNHEY and CDR2 as SMNVEV (reference sequence). The V gene lost 5 bases and the J gene lost 4 bases, with 10 bases spanning the gap. The CDR3: CASSPGRADTQYF. The CDR3 DNA is TGTGCCAGCAGTCCCGGGCGGGCAGATACGCAGTATTTT.

V and J are TRBV4-1 and TRBJ2-7; 7 nucleotides agree with TRBD2. The CDR3 is 17 amino acids. The V and J ends lost 0 bases and 0 bases, in that order; junction bases with no gene match: 8. Germline loops: CDR1 MGHRA, CDR2 YSYEKL. The DNA for the CDR3 is TGCGCCAGCAGCCAAGATCGCCCACGGGAGGACTCCTACGAGCAGTACTTC. This sequence encodes CASSQDRPREDSYEQYF.

J is TRBJ1-2 and V is TRBV28, with D possibly matching TRBD1 (5 bases). This CDR3 comprises 14 residues. Germline V lookup: CDR1 MDHEN, CDR2 SYDVKM. V was pared by 6 bases and J by 7 bases, with 18 bases between. The chain's CDR3 is CASRKGQIFSGYTF. As DNA, the CDR3 is TGTGCCAGCAGAAAGGGGCAGATCTTTTCTGGCTACACCTTC.

A remark on this clone: The junction differs from germline at one of its ends, possibly a read error. CDR3 amino acids: CTSKDRDRDQETQYF. The CDR3 bases are TGTACCAGCAAAGACCGGGACAGGGATCAAGAGACCCAGTACTTC. This chain uses TRBV6-1 with TRBJ2-5; the match to TRBD1 covers 9 bases. The CDR3 is 15 residues long. The germline V gene has CDR1 MNHNS and CDR2 SASEGT.

CDR3 nucleotides: TGTGCCAGCAGCCCGCGAAGCTCCTACAATGAGCAGTTCTTC. Its protein product is CASSPRSSYNEQFF. The V call is TRBV11-3, the J call TRBJ2-1, with D unclear. Trimming left V 5 bases short and J 0 bases short, with 8 bases between. CDR3 length: 14 amino acids. Germline lookup yields CDR1 SGHNT and CDR2 YENEEA.

V usage is TRBV6-5 and J usage is TRBJ2-5; no definite D call. V was clipped by 0 bases and J by 5 bases, with 13 bases between them. In germline, CDR1 is MNHEY, CDR2 SVGAGI. The CDR3 is 15 residues long. The CDR3 loop is CASSYSRRGWETQYF. Here the CDR3 DNA reads TGTGCCAGCAGTTACTCGAGACGTGGATGGGAGACCCAGTACTTC.

The V gene is TRBV5-1, the J gene TRBJ2-7; the match to TRBD2 covers 10 bases. From germline, CDR1 is SGHRS and CDR2 YFSETQ. After removal of 3 bases from V and 3 bases from J, the junction contained 3 bases not matched to a gene. This CDR3 region has 14 residues. Here the CDR3 reads CASSWTSGYYEQYF. The CDR3 nucleotides read TGCGCCAGCAGCTGGACTAGCGGTTACTACGAGCAGTACTTC.

The V gene is TRBV18, the J gene TRBJ1-3; TRBD1 agrees at 7 bases. Unmatched junction bases numbered 2, after V lost 3 bases and J lost 0 bases. CDR1 and CDR2 from the germline V gene are KGHSH and LQKENI. This CDR3 is 15 amino acids long. The CDR3 nucleotides are TGTGCCAGCTCACCGAGGGACAGCTCTGGAAACACCATATATTTT. Translating gives CASSPRDSSGNTIYF.

V usage is TRBV4-1 and J usage is TRBJ2-7, with D perhaps matching TRBD2 (5 bases). V lost 0 bases and J 9 bases, leaving 12 bases between the germline ends. This CDR3 has 13 residues. The germline gives CDR1 MGHRA, CDR2 YSYEKL. The CDR3 loop is CASSQEGRRGQYF. The CDR3 DNA reads TGCGCCAGCAGCCAAGAAGGGCGACGGGGGCAGTACTTC.

V usage is TRBV25-1 and J usage is TRBJ2-5, with D perhaps given as TRBD1 or TRBD2 (5 bases each). The J call may be incorrect, as the DNA end agrees better with TRBJ2-7. The germline CDR1 and CDR2 sequences are MGHDK and SYGVNS. The CDR3 length is 14 residues. Written as DNA, the CDR3 is TGTGCCAGCAGTGGTAGCCTGGGGGTCTACGAGCAGTACTTC. Translation gives CASSGSLGVYEQYF.

This rearrangement joins TRBV5-4 to TRBJ2-6, with D hard to call. The CDR3 consists of 15 residues. Trimming removed 4 bases at V and 0 bases at J, with 8 bases between. Germline values: CDR1 SGHNT, CDR2 YYREEE (reference sequence). The CDR3: CASSPPASGANVLTF. For the CDR3, the DNA is TGTGCCAGCAGCCCGCCAGCCTCTGGGGCCAACGTCCTGACTTTC.

The sample holds one count of this clone. This chain links TRBV29-1 with TRBJ2-3, with 12 positions matching TRBD2. Germline-derived CDR1 and CDR2 are SQVTM and ANQGSEA. With V trimmed by 0 bases and J by 5 bases, 6 bases remained unmatched. There are 16 residues in the CDR3. Here the CDR3 DNA reads TGCAGCGTTGAAGATGGACTAGCGGGACAGTTAGATACGCAGTATTTT. Translating gives CSVEDGLAGQLDTQYF.

The chain employs TRBV11-2 and TRBJ2-1; D is unresolved. Germline assignment: CDR1 SGHAT and CDR2 FQNNGV. The length of the CDR3 is 11 residues. Trimming took off 3 bases at V and 9 bases at J, with 6 bases between the two ends. Written as DNA, the CDR3 is TGTGCCAGCAGCTTGACATTTGAGCAGTTCTTC. It specifies CASSLTFEQFF.